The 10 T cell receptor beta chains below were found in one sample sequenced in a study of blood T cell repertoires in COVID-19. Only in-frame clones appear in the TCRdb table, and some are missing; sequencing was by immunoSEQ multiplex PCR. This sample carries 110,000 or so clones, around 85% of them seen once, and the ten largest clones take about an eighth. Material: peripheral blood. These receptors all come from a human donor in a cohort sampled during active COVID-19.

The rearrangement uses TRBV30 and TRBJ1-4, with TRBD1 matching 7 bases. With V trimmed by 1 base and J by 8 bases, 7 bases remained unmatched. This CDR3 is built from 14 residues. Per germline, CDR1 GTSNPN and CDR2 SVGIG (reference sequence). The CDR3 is CAWSADRVGEKLFF. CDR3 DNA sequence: TGTGCCTGGAGTGCCGACAGGGTCGGCGAAAAACTGTTTTTT.

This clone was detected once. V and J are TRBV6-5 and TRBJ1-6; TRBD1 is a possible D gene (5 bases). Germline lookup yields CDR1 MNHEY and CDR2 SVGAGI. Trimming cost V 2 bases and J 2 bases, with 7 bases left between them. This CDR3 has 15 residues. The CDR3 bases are TGTGCCAGCAGTTACGGCAGGGCCTATAATTCACCCCTCCACTTT. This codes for CASSYGRAYNSPLHF.

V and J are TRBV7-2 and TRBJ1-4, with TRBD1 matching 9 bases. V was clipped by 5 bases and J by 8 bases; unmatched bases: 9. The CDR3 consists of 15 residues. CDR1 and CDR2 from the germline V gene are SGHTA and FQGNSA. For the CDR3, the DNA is TGTGCCAGCAGCGCCTACAGGGGGCGCGAAGAAAAACTGTTTTTT. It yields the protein CASSAYRGREEKLFF.

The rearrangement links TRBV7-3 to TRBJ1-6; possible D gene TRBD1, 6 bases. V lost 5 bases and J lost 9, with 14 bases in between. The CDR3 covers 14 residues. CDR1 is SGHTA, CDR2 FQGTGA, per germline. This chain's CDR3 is CASSKRQDGSPLHF. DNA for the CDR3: TGTGCCAGCAGCAAACGACAGGACGGTTCACCCCTCCACTTT.

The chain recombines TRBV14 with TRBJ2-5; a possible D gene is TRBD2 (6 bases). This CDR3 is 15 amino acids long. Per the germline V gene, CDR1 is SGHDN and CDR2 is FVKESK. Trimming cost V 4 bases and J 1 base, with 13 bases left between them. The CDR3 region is CASSPQLARQETQYF. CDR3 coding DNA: TGTGCCAGCAGCCCCCAACTAGCCCGCCAAGAGACCCAGTACTTC.

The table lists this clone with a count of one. The CDR3 loop is CASSQDGGGDYEQYF. The CDR3 coding sequence is TGCGCCAGCAGCCAAGATGGCGGCGGGGACTACGAGCAGTACTTC. This rearrangement joins TRBV4-1 to TRBJ2-7; weak D call: TRBD2 (6 bases). The V end lost 0 bases, the J end lost 3 bases, and 12 bases lay between the germline ends. There are 15 residues in the CDR3. The V gene's germline CDR1 is MGHRA and CDR2 YSYEKL.

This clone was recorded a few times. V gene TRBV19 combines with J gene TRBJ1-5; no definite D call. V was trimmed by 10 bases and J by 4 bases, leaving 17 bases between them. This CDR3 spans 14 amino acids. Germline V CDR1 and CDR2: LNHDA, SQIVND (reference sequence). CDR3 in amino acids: CATWTKQENQPQHF. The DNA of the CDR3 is TGTGCCACCTGGACTAAGCAGGAGAATCAGCCCCAGCATTTT. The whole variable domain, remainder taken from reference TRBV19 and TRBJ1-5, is DGGITQSPKYLFRKEGQNVTLSCEQNLNHDAMYWYRQDPGQGLRLIYYSQIVNDFQKGDIAEGYSVSREKKESFPLTVTSAQKNPTAFYLCATWTKQENQPQHFGDGTRLSIL.

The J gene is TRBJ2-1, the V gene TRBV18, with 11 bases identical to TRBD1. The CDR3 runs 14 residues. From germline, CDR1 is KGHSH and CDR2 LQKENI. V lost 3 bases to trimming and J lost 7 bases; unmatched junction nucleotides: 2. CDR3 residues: CASSPGQGGNEQFF. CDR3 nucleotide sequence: TGTGCCAGCTCACCGGGACAGGGGGGTAATGAGCAGTTCTTC.

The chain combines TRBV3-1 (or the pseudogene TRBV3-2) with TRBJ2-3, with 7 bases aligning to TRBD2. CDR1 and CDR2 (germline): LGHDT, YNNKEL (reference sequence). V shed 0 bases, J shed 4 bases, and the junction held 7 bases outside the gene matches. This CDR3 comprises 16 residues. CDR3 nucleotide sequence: TGTGCCAGCAGCCAAGAACCGGGACTACCCGCAGATACGCAGTATTTT. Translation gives CASSQEPGLPADTQYF.

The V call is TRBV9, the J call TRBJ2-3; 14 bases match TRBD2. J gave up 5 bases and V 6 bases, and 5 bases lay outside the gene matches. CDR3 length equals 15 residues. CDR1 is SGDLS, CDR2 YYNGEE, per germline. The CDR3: CASKPGLAGEDTQYF. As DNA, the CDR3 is TGTGCCAGCAAGCCGGGACTAGCGGGGGAAGATACGCAGTATTTT.